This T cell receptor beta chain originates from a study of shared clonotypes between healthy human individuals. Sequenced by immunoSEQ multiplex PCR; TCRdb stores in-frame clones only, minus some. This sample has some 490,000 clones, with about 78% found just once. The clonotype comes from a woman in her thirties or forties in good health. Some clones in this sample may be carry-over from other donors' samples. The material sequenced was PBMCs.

The CDR3 loop is CASSLAGLDVDEQYF. The DNA of the CDR3 is TGCGCCAGCAGCTTGGCGGGCCTAGACGTCGACGAGCAGTACTTC. The rearrangement links TRBV5-1 to TRBJ2-7; D not resolved. The CDR3 has 15 amino acids. V was pared by 0 bases and J by 5 bases, with 15 bases between. In germline, CDR1 is SGHRS, CDR2 YFSETQ.